Listed below are T cell receptor beta chains from one sample, sequenced in a study of control samples from healthy donors and cancer patients. TCRdb's copy holds only in-frame clones and misses some; the assay was immunoSEQ multiplex PCR. The sample contains 120,000 to 150,000 clones, under 95% of which appear only once. Sequencing was carried out using blood. The receptors here all came from a man aged 18 to 35 in good health. CDR3s include the opening cysteine and the closing phenylalanine or tryptophan. The D gene is left open where the match is weak. Clone size is shown for a subset of rows, as once, few, many or a class of expanded clone.

J gene: TRBJ1-3
D gene: TRBD1
clone size: -
V gene: TRBV24-1
CDR3 DNA: TGTGCCACCAGGAGGGACAGGCTCTCTGGAAACACCATATATTTT
CDR3 protein: CATRRDRLSGNTIYF

J gene: TRBJ2-3
D gene: -
clone size: few
V gene: TRBV2
CDR3 DNA: TGTGCCAGCGAACCGACTAGGTACTCCGCAGATACGCAGTATTTT
CDR3 protein: CASEPTRYSADTQYF

J gene: TRBJ2-7
D gene: -
clone size: -
V gene: TRBV7-2
CDR3 DNA: TGTGCCAGCAGCTTCTATAAGAGCTACGAGCAGTACTTC
CDR3 protein: CASSFYKSYEQYF

J gene: TRBJ2-3
D gene: TRBD2
clone size: -
V gene: TRBV25-1
CDR3 DNA: TGTGCCAGCAGCCCACCCAGTCGGGGGGGGGACACAGATACGCAGTATTTT
CDR3 protein: CASSPPSRGGDTDTQYF

J gene: TRBJ2-1
D gene: TRBD2
clone size: -
V gene: TRBV6-6
CDR3 DNA: TGTGCCAGCAGTTACCCTAGCGGGAGGGCCGGAAATGAGCAGTTCTTC
CDR3 protein: CASSYPSGRAGNEQFF

J gene: TRBJ2-1
D gene: -
clone size: -
V gene: TRBV7-6
CDR3 DNA: TGTGCCAGCAGCTGGACGGAGTACAATGAGCAGTTCTTC
CDR3 protein: CASSWTEYNEQFF

J gene: TRBJ1-1
D gene: -
clone size: -
V gene: TRBV4-1
CDR3 DNA: TGCGCCAGCAGCCAAGTACGGGACACTGAAGCTTTCTTT
CDR3 protein: CASSQVRDTEAFF

J gene: TRBJ2-7
D gene: -
clone size: -
V gene: TRBV27
CDR3 DNA: TGTGCCAGCAGTTTAGGGAGTAGCAACGAGCAGTACTTC
CDR3 protein: CASSLGSSNEQYF

J gene: TRBJ1-6
D gene: -
clone size: -
V gene: TRBV30
CDR3 DNA: TGTGCCTGGAGTGTTGCGGGGTATAATTCACCCCTCCACTTT
CDR3 protein: CAWSVAGYNSPLHF

J gene: TRBJ2-1
D gene: -
clone size: -
V gene: TRBV5-1
CDR3 DNA: TGCGCCAGCAGCTCTCGCAACCTTAAACTAGCCCAGTTCTTC
CDR3 protein: CASSSRNLKLAQFF

J gene: TRBJ2-1
D gene: -
clone size: once
V gene: TRBV18
CDR3 DNA: TGTGCCAGCTCACCACCGGGCGACCCATGGAAGCGGTTCTTC
CDR3 protein: CASSPPGDPWKRFF

J gene: TRBJ2-7
D gene: TRBD1
clone size: -
V gene: TRBV6-5
CDR3 DNA: TGTGCCAGCAGTTCACAACAGGGGGTTCATTACGAGCAGTACTTC
CDR3 protein: CASSSQQGVHYEQYF

J gene: TRBJ2-7
D gene: TRBD1
clone size: -
V gene: TRBV6-1
CDR3 DNA: TGTGCCAGCACCGAAGCCCAGCCGGGACAGGGATTCTACGAGCAGTACTTC
CDR3 protein: CASTEAQPGQGFYEQYF

J gene: TRBJ1-1
D gene: -
clone size: once
V gene: TRBV30
CDR3 DNA: TGTGCCTGGAGTGAGGCACGAAGGTTCATGAACACTGAAGCTTTCTTT
CDR3 protein: CAWSEARRFMNTEAFF

J gene: TRBJ2-7
D gene: TRBD1
clone size: -
V gene: TRBV7-9
CDR3 DNA: TGTGCCAGCAGCTTTTCAGGACAGGGGGCGCGGGAGCAGTACTTC
CDR3 protein: CASSFSGQGAREQYF

J gene: TRBJ2-1
D gene: -
clone size: -
V gene: TRBV6-5
CDR3 DNA: TGTGCCAGCAGCCCGGTGGAGGGGAACTTCAATGAGCAGTTCTTC
CDR3 protein: CASSPVEGNFNEQFF

J gene: TRBJ1-2
D gene: TRBD1
clone size: -
V gene: TRBV7-9
CDR3 DNA: TGTGCCAGCAGCCCCGTCCTCGGGACAGTCCAAGATGGCTACACCTTC
CDR3 protein: CASSPVLGTVQDGYTF

J gene: TRBJ2-3
D gene: -
clone size: -
V gene: TRBV4-2
CDR3 DNA: TGTGCCAGCAGCCAAACGACGGGGACGAACACAGATACGCAGTATTTT
CDR3 protein: CASSQTTGTNTDTQYF

J gene: TRBJ2-3
D gene: TRBD2
clone size: -
V gene: TRBV30
CDR3 DNA: TGTGCCTGGAGTGCCATAGCGGGACACACAGATACGCAGTATTTT
CDR3 protein: CAWSAIAGHTDTQYF

J gene: TRBJ1-4
D gene: -
clone size: once
V gene: TRBV5-4
CDR3 DNA: TGTGCCAGCAGCTTGGCTGGGGTTGATGAAAAACTGTTTTTT
CDR3 protein: CASSLAGVDEKLFF

J gene: TRBJ1-2
D gene: -
clone size: -
V gene: TRBV7-9
CDR3 DNA: TGTGCCAGCAGCTTGGGTAACTATGGCTACACCTTC
CDR3 protein: CASSLGNYGYTF

J gene: TRBJ1-4
D gene: -
clone size: -
V gene: TRBV4-2
CDR3 DNA: TGTGCCAGCAGCCAAGTAACCTCCGGGACTTCTAATGAAAAACTGTTTTTT
CDR3 protein: CASSQVTSGTSNEKLFF

J gene: TRBJ1-1
D gene: -
clone size: -
V gene: TRBV7-7
CDR3 DNA: TGTGCCCACCCGATGGGGACGGCAGGAACTGAAGCTTTCTTT
CDR3 protein: CAHPMGTAGTEAFF

J gene: TRBJ1-3
D gene: TRBD1
clone size: -
V gene: TRBV15
CDR3 DNA: TGTGCCACCAGAGACCGGGACAGGGGCTCTGGAAACACCATATATTTT
CDR3 protein: CATRDRDRGSGNTIYF

J gene: TRBJ1-1
D gene: TRBD1
clone size: -
V gene: TRBV6-2/TRBV6-3
CDR3 DNA: TGTGCCAGCAGTTACCCACAGGGGACGACGAACACTGAAGCTTTCTTT
CDR3 protein: CASSYPQGTTNTEAFF

J gene: TRBJ1-6
D gene: -
clone size: -
V gene: TRBV3-1/TRBV3-2
CDR3 DNA: TGTGCCAGCAGCCAAGATAGCTCCTATAATTCACCCCTCCACTTT
CDR3 protein: CASSQDSSYNSPLHF

J gene: TRBJ1-1
D gene: -
clone size: -
V gene: TRBV30
CDR3 DNA: TGTGCCTGGAGCCTGGACGGGAACACTGAAGCTTTCTTT
CDR3 protein: CAWSLDGNTEAFF

J gene: TRBJ2-2
D gene: TRBD2
clone size: -
V gene: TRBV28
CDR3 DNA: TGTGCCAGCAGTCTCACTAGCGGCGGCACCGGGGAGCTGTTTTTT
CDR3 protein: CASSLTSGGTGELFF

J gene: TRBJ2-7
D gene: -
clone size: -
V gene: TRBV30
CDR3 DNA: TGTGCCTGGAGTGATGGCTACAAAGTCTCCTACGAGCAGTACTTC
CDR3 protein: CAWSDGYKVSYEQYF

J gene: TRBJ2-5
D gene: -
clone size: -
V gene: TRBV30
CDR3 DNA: TGTGCCTGGAGCCCCCTGAGAGAGGAGACCCAGTACTTC
CDR3 protein: CAWSPLREETQYF

J gene: TRBJ1-3
D gene: -
clone size: -
V gene: TRBV11-2
CDR3 DNA: TGTGCCGGAACCCCCGGGGGAAGGGGAAACACCATATATTTT
CDR3 protein: CAGTPGGRGNTIYF

J gene: TRBJ1-6
D gene: TRBD1
clone size: -
V gene: TRBV12-5
CDR3 DNA: TGTGCTAGTGGACTGGGACAGGGGGGCAATTCACCCCTCCACTTT
CDR3 protein: CASGLGQGGNSPLHF

J gene: TRBJ1-4
D gene: TRBD1
clone size: -
V gene: TRBV5-6
CDR3 DNA: TGTGCCAGCAGCCGCTCGGGACAGGGGGCAGGAGTCGAAAAACTGTTTTTT
CDR3 protein: CASSRSGQGAGVEKLFF

J gene: TRBJ2-5
D gene: -
clone size: -
V gene: TRBV5-4
CDR3 DNA: TGTGCCAGCAGCTTGGGGATTCCATACGGTGGAGAGACCCAGTACTTC
CDR3 protein: CASSLGIPYGGETQYF

J gene: TRBJ1-6
D gene: -
clone size: -
V gene: TRBV6-4
CDR3 DNA: TGTGCCAGCAGTGACTCGGAGACGGGTTCACCCCTCCACTTT
CDR3 protein: CASSDSETGSPLHF

J gene: TRBJ2-7
D gene: -
clone size: -
V gene: TRBV5-5
CDR3 DNA: TGTGCCAGCAGCCCATCGGGAATCTGGTACGAGCAGTACTTC
CDR3 protein: CASSPSGIWYEQYF

J gene: TRBJ1-5
D gene: -
clone size: -
V gene: TRBV13
CDR3 DNA: TGTGCCAGCAGCTTAGGGGGTAGGGGAAGCAATCAGCCCCAGCATTTT
CDR3 protein: CASSLGGRGSNQPQHF

J gene: TRBJ2-7
D gene: -
clone size: -
V gene: TRBV27
CDR3 DNA: TGTGCCAGCAGTTTGGCGACAGAGTTGAAGCAGTACTTC
CDR3 protein: CASSLATELKQYF

J gene: TRBJ1-5
D gene: TRBD1
clone size: -
V gene: TRBV19
CDR3 DNA: TGTGCCAGTAGTAGACAGGGGCGAGGGCCCCAGCATTTT
CDR3 protein: CASSRQGRGPQHF

J gene: TRBJ2-6
D gene: -
clone size: -
V gene: TRBV27
CDR3 DNA: TGTGCCAGCAAACAGGGCTTCGGGGCCAACGTCCTGACTTTC
CDR3 protein: CASKQGFGANVLTF

J gene: TRBJ2-1
D gene: -
clone size: -
V gene: TRBV7-2
CDR3 DNA: TGTGCCAGCAGCTTACAGGGTTATGAGCAGTTCTTC
CDR3 protein: CASSLQGYEQFF

J gene: TRBJ1-1
D gene: -
clone size: -
V gene: TRBV21-1
CDR3 DNA: TGTGCCAGCAGCAGATACGGGCCAGCTTTCTTT
CDR3 protein: CASSRYGPAFF

J gene: TRBJ2-3
D gene: TRBD2
clone size: -
V gene: TRBV4-3
CDR3 DNA: TGCGCCAGCAGCCAAGATCGATTTGGGCTAGCGGGCGACACAGATACGCAGTATTTT
CDR3 protein: CASSQDRFGLAGDTDTQYF

J gene: TRBJ1-1
D gene: TRBD1
clone size: once
V gene: TRBV9
CDR3 DNA: TGTGCCAGCAGCGTAGAGGGACAGGGGCAAGGAGCTTTCTTT
CDR3 protein: CASSVEGQGQGAFF

J gene: TRBJ1-4
D gene: -
clone size: once
V gene: TRBV5-6
CDR3 DNA: TGTGCCAGCAGCTTGCTTTACCGCTGGGAGGCAACTAATGAAAAACTGTTTTTT
CDR3 protein: CASSLLYRWEATNEKLFF

J gene: TRBJ1-2
D gene: -
clone size: -
V gene: TRBV7-9
CDR3 DNA: TGTGCCAGCAGCTTAGCGGGAAGAGTCTCTAACTATGGCTACACCTTC
CDR3 protein: CASSLAGRVSNYGYTF

J gene: TRBJ2-3
D gene: TRBD2
clone size: -
V gene: TRBV4-3
CDR3 DNA: TGCGCCAGCAGTCCGGGACTAGCGGGAGGGCCTGGAACAGATACGCAGTATTTT
CDR3 protein: CASSPGLAGGPGTDTQYF

J gene: TRBJ2-7
D gene: -
clone size: once
V gene: TRBV20-1
CDR3 DNA: TGCAGTGCGGGGAGCCGCGAGGAGCAGTACTTC
CDR3 protein: CSAGSREEQYF

J gene: TRBJ1-1
D gene: TRBD1
clone size: once
V gene: TRBV5-1
CDR3 DNA: TGCGCCAGCAGCTCCGGGACAGGCTCTGTGAACACTGAAGCTTTCTTT
CDR3 protein: CASSSGTGSVNTEAFF

J gene: TRBJ2-7
D gene: TRBD2
clone size: -
V gene: TRBV29-1
CDR3 DNA: TGCAGCGTTGGGGGTAGCGGGGGTAGCTCCTACGAGCAGTACTTC
CDR3 protein: CSVGGSGGSSYEQYF

J gene: TRBJ1-1
D gene: -
clone size: -
V gene: TRBV6-6
CDR3 DNA: TGTGCCAGCAGTTGGACAGCAAAGAACACTGAAGCTTTCTTT
CDR3 protein: CASSWTAKNTEAFF

J gene: TRBJ2-1
D gene: -
clone size: -
V gene: TRBV7-2
CDR3 DNA: TGTGCCAGCAGCTTAAACAGGGGGACTAAGAATGAGCAGTTCTTC
CDR3 protein: CASSLNRGTKNEQFF

J gene: TRBJ1-1
D gene: -
clone size: once
V gene: TRBV4-1
CDR3 DNA: TGCGCCAGCAGCCTCTGGCCAGTAAAGAACACTGAAGCTTTCTTT
CDR3 protein: CASSLWPVKNTEAFF

J gene: TRBJ1-5
D gene: -
clone size: -
V gene: TRBV5-1
CDR3 DNA: TGCGCCAGCAGCTTGGCCGGGCAGGATCAGCCCCAGCATTTT
CDR3 protein: CASSLAGQDQPQHF

J gene: TRBJ2-7
D gene: TRBD2
clone size: -
V gene: TRBV5-6
CDR3 DNA: TGTGCCACCGGCGTGGGGGGGGGCGAGCAGTACTTC
CDR3 protein: CATGVGGGEQYF

J gene: TRBJ1-5
D gene: -
clone size: -
V gene: TRBV27
CDR3 DNA: TGTGCCAGCAGCCGACGGGACGGTAATCAGCCCCAGCATTTT
CDR3 protein: CASSRRDGNQPQHF

J gene: TRBJ2-1
D gene: TRBD2
clone size: -
V gene: TRBV9
CDR3 DNA: TGTGCCAGCAGCGTAGGGGGACTAGCAGGGAATGAGCAGTTCTTC
CDR3 protein: CASSVGGLAGNEQFF

J gene: TRBJ2-7
D gene: -
clone size: -
V gene: TRBV4-1
CDR3 DNA: TGCGCCAGCAGCCAAGATAGCGGAGGCGAAGCCTACGAGCAGTACTTC
CDR3 protein: CASSQDSGGEAYEQYF

J gene: TRBJ2-7
D gene: TRBD1
clone size: -
V gene: TRBV4-1
CDR3 DNA: TGCGCCAGCAGCCAATACCAGACAGGGGGGGGACCCTCCGACGAGCAGTACTTC
CDR3 protein: CASSQYQTGGGPSDEQYF

J gene: TRBJ2-5
D gene: TRBD1
clone size: once
V gene: TRBV7-6
CDR3 DNA: TGTGCCAGCAGCTCGAGGACCAGGACAGGGACACTAGAAGAGACCCAGTACTTC
CDR3 protein: CASSSRTRTGTLEETQYF